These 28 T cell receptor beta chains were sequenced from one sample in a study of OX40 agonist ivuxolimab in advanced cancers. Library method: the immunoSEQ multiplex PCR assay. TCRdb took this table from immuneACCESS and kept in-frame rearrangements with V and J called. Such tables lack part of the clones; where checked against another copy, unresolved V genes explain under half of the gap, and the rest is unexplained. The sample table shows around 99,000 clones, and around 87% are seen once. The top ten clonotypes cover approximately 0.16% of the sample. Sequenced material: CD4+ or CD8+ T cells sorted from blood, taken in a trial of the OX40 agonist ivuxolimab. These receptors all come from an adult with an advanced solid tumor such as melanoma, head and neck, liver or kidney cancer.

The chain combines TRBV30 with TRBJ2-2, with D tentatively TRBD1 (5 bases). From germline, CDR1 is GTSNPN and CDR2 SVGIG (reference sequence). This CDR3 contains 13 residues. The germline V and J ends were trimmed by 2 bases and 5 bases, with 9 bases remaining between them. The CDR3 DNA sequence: TGTGCCTGGAGTTCTCAGGGTACCGGGGAGCTGTTTTTT. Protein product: CAWSSQGTGELFF.

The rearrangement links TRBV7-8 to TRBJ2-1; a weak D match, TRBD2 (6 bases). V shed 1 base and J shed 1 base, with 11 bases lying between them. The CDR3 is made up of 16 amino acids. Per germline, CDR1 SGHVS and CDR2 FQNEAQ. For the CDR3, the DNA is TGTGCCAGCAGCTTAGGGCTGGCGGGATCCTACAATGAGCAGTTCTTC. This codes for CASSLGLAGSYNEQFF. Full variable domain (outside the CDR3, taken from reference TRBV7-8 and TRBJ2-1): GAGVSQSPRYKVAKRGQDVALRCDPISGHVSLFWYQQALGQGPEFLTYFQNEAQLDKSGLPSDRFFAERPEGSVSTLKIQRTQQEDSAVYLCASSLGLAGSYNEQFFGPGTRLTVL.

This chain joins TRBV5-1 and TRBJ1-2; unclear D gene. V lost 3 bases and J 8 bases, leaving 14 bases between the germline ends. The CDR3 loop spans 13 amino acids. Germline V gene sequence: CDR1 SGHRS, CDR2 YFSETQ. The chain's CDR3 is CASSSLTPGGYTF. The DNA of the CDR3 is TGCGCCAGCAGCTCCTTGACCCCGGGGGGCTACACCTTC.

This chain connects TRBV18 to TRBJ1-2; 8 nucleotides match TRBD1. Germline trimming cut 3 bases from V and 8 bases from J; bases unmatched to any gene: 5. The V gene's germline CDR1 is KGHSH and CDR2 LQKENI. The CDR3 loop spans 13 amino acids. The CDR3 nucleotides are TGTGCCAGCTCACCCCAGGGGGCAGTCGGCTACACCTTC. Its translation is CASSPQGAVGYTF.

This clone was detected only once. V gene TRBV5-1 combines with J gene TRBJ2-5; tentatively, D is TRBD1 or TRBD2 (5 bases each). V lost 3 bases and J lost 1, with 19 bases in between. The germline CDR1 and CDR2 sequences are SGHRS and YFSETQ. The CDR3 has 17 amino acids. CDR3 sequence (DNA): TGCGCCAGCAGCTGGGTCCCCATAGACGGGACCCAAGAGACCCAGTACTTC. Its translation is CASSWVPIDGTQETQYF.

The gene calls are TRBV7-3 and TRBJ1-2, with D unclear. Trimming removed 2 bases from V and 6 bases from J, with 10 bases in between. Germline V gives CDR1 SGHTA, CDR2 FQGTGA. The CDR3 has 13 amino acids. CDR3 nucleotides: TGTGCCAGCAGCTTATTGGAACACAATGGCTACACCTTC. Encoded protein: CASSLLEHNGYTF.

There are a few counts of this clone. CDR3 nucleotide sequence: TGTGCCAGCAGCTCCTTGAGGGAGGGCCGAAAGACCCAGTACTTC. Its protein product is CASSSLREGRKTQYF. This sequence joins TRBV7-6 and TRBJ2-5, with TRBD2 matching over 7 bases. Germline V gives CDR1 SGHVS, CDR2 FNYEAQ. Trimming took 4 bases from V and 6 from J; bases not matched to a gene: 11. This CDR3 comprises 15 residues.

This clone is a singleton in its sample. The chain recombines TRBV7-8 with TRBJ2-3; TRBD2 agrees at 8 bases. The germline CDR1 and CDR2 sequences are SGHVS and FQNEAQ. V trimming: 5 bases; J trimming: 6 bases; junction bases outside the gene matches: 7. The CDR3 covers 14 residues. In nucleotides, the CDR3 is TGTGCCAGCAGCCAGGGGACTAGAGTGGATACGCAGTATTTT. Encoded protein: CASSQGTRVDTQYF.

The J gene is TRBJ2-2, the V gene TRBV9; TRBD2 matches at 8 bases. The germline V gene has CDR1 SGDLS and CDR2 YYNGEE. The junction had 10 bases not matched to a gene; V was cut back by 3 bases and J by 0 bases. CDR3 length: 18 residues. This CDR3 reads CASSALAAGGSNTGELFF. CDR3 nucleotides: TGTGCCAGCAGCGCTCTCGCGGCGGGGGGCTCGAACACCGGGGAGCTGTTTTTT.

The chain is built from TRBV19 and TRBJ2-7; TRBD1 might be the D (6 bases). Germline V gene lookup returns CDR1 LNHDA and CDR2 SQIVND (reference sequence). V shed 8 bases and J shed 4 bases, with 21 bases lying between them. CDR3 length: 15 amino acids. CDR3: CASSPQGQGRYEQYF. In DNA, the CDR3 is TGTGCCAGTTCCCCGCAGGGGCAGGGAAGGTACGAGCAGTACTTC.

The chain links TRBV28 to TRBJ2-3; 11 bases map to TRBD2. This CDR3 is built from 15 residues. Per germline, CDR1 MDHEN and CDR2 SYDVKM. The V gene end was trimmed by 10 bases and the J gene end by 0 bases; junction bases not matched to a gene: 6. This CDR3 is CATTRTSGSTDTQYF. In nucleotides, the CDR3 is TGTGCCACAACACGGACTAGCGGGAGCACAGATACGCAGTATTTT.

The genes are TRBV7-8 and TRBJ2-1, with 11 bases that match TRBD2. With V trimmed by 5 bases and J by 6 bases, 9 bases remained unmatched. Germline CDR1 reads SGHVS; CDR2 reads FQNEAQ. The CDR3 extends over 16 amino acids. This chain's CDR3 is CASSPLSGGVGNEQFF. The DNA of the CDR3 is TGTGCCAGCAGCCCACTTAGCGGGGGGGTGGGCAATGAGCAGTTCTTC.

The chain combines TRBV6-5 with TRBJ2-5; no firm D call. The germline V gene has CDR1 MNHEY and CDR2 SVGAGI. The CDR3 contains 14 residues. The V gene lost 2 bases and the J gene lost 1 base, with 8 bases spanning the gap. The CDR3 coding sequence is TGTGCCAGCAGTTACCTCGACTCCCAAGAGACCCAGTACTTC. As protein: CASSYLDSQETQYF.

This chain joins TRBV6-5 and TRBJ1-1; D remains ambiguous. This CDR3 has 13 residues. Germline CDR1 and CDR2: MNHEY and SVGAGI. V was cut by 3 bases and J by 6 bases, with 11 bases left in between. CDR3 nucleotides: TGTGCCAGCAGTTATTCATTCGGGTCTGAAGCTTTCTTT. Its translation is CASSYSFGSEAFF.

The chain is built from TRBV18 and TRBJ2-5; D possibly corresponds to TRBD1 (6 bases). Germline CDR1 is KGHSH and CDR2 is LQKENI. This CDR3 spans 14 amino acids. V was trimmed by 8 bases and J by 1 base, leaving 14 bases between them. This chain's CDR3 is CASARTGIQETQYF. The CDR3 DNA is TGTGCCAGCGCTAGAACAGGGATCCAAGAGACCCAGTACTTC.

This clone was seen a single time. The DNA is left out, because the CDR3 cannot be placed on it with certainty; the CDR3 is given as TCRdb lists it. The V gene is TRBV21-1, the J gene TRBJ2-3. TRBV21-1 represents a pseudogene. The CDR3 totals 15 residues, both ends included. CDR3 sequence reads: CASSNYECRTDTQYF.

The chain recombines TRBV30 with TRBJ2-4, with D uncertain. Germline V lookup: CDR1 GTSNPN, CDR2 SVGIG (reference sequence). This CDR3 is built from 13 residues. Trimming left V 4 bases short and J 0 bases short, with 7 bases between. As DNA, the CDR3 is TGTGCCTGGACATTCCAAGCCAAAAACATTCAGTACTTC. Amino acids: CAWTFQAKNIQYF.

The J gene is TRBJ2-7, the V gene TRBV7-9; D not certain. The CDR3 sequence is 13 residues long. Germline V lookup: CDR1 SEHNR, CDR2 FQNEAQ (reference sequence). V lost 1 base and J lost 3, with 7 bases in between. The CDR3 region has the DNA TGTGCCAGCAGCTTAGTTGTCGGCTACGAGCAGTACTTC. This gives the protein CASSLVVGYEQYF.

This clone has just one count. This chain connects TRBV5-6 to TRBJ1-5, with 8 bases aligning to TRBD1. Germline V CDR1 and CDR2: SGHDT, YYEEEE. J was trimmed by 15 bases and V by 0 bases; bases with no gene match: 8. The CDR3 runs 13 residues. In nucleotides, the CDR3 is TGTGCCAGCAGCTTGGGACGGACAGGGAATAGGCATTTT. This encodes CASSLGRTGNRHF.

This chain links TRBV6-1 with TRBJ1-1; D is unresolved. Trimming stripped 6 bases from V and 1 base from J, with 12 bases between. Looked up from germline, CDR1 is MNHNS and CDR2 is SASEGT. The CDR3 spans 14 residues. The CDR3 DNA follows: TGTGCCAGCAGAGATCACCGACAGAACACTGAAGCTTTCTTT. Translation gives CASRDHRQNTEAFF.

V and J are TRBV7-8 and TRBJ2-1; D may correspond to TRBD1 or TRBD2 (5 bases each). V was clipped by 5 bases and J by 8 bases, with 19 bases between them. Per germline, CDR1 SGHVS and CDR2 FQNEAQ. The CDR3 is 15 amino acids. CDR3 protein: CASSLREGPMYEQFF. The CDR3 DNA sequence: TGTGCCAGCAGCCTACGTGAGGGGCCTATGTATGAGCAGTTCTTC.

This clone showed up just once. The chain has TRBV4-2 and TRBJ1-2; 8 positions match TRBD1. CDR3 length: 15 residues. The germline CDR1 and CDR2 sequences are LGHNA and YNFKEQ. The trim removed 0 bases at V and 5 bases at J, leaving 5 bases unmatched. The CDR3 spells CASSQDPGGLYGYTF. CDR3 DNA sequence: TGTGCCAGCAGCCAAGATCCAGGGGGCTTATATGGCTACACCTTC.

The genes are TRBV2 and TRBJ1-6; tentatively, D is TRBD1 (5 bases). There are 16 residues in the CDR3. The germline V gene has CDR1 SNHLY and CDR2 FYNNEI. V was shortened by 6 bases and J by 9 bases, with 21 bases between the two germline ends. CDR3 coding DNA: TGTGCCAGCAGAACCGAAACCGGGGCTCCGAGTTCACCCCTCCACTTT. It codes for CASRTETGAPSSPLHF.

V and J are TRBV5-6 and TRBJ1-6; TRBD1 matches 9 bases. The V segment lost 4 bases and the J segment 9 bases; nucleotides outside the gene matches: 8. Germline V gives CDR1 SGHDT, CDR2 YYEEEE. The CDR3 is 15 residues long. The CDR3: CASSKGQGFSSPLHF. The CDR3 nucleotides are TGTGCCAGCAGCAAGGGACAGGGTTTTAGTTCACCCCTCCACTTT.

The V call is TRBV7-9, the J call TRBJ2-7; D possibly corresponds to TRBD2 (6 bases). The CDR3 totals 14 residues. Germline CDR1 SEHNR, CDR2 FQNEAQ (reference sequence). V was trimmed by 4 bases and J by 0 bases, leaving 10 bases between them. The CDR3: CASSSTGSSYEQYF. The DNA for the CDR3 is TGTGCCAGCAGCTCAACCGGGAGCTCCTACGAGCAGTACTTC.

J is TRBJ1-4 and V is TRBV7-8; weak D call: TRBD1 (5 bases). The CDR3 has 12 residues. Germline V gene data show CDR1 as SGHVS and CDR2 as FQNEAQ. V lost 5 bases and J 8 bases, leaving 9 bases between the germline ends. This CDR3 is CASSPDREKLFF. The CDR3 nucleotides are TGTGCCAGCAGCCCAGACAGAGAAAAACTGTTTTTT.

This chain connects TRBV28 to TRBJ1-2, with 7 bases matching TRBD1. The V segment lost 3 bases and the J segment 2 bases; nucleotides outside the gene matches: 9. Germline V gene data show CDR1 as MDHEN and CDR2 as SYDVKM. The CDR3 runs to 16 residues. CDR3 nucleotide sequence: TGTGCCAGCAGTTTGGCCCCGGCACAGGGGAACTATGGCTACACCTTC. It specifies CASSLAPAQGNYGYTF.

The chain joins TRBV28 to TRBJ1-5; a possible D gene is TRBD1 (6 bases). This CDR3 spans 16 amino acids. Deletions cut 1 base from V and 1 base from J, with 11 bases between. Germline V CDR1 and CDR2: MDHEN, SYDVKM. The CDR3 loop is CASSLSGARSNQPQHF. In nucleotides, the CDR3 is TGTGCCAGCAGTTTATCGGGGGCGAGGAGCAATCAGCCCCAGCATTTT.